One and the same sample provided the 27 T cell receptor beta chains below, sequenced in a study of blood T cell repertoires in COVID-19. Using immunoSEQ multiplex PCR, the repertoire was profiled, and TCRdb retains in-frame clones only, with some absent. The sample lists approximately 280,000 clones, approximately 90% occurring once. Sequencing was performed on peripheral blood. The receptors shown here come from a woman aged 55 to 70 with acute or convalescent COVID-19.

The chain uses TRBV4-3 and TRBJ2-3; 7 nucleotides line up with TRBD2. The CDR3 sequence is 15 residues long. Germline V gives CDR1 LGHNA, CDR2 YSLEER. With V trimmed by 2 bases and J by 1 base, 3 bases remained unmatched. In DNA form, the CDR3 reads TGCGCCAGCAGCCAAAGCGGGACGGGCACAGATACGCAGTATTTT. Its protein product is CASSQSGTGTDTQYF.

This chain joins TRBV27 and TRBJ2-3; D might be TRBD1 or TRBD2, each matching 9 bases. The CDR3 has 23 residues. Germline V CDR1 and CDR2: MNHEY, SMNVEV (reference sequence). The V end was cut by 1 base, the J end by 2 bases, with 34 bases between. The CDR3 region is CASSLLTRQGDSGGPLFTDTQYF. The CDR3 DNA follows: TGTGCCAGCAGTTTATTAACCCGACAGGGGGATAGCGGGGGACCATTATTCACAGATACGCAGTATTTT.

This clone was seen just once. V usage is TRBV20-1 and J usage is TRBJ2-5, with 10 bases that match TRBD2. Germline values: CDR1 DFQATT, CDR2 SNEGSKA (reference sequence). CDR3 length equals 14 residues. With 3 bases clipped from V and 5 bases from J, the junction kept 6 bases outside the gene matches. CDR3 loop: CSASGSGRRETQYF. The DNA for the CDR3 is TGCAGTGCTAGTGGTAGCGGGAGGCGGGAGACCCAGTACTTC.

The chain is built from TRBV10-2 and TRBJ1-5, with D unresolved. V was cut by 8 bases and J by 2 bases, with 13 bases left in between. The CDR3 is 14 residues long. Germline loops: CDR1 WSHSY, CDR2 SAAADI. CDR3 sequence (DNA): TGCGCCAGCGCGTGGGGAGCGGGCAATCAGCCCCAGCATTTT. Amino acid sequence: CASAWGAGNQPQHF.

This clone was found once. This rearrangement joins TRBV25-1 to TRBJ1-1; perhaps TRBD1 as D (5 bases). V was cut by 1 base and J by 1 base, with 10 bases left in between. The germline gives CDR1 MGHDK, CDR2 SYGVNS. The CDR3 consists of 15 residues. For the CDR3, the DNA is TGTGCCAGCAGTGAATGGGGGGGGTCGAACACTGAAGCTTTCTTT. Its protein is CASSEWGGSNTEAFF.

The chain is built from TRBV5-6 and TRBJ2-7, with D perhaps TRBD2 (6 bases). This CDR3 comprises 13 residues. Trimming pared 2 bases from V and 5 bases from J, leaving 11 bases between. CDR1 is SGHDT and CDR2 is YYEEEE in the germline V gene. The CDR3: CASSLGRTHEQYF. As DNA, the CDR3 is TGTGCCAGCAGCTTAGGGAGGACCCACGAGCAGTACTTC. Filled out from reference TRBV5-6 and TRBJ2-7, the complete variable domain reads DAGVTQSPTHLIKTRGQQVTLRCSPKSGHDTVSWYQQALGQGPQFIFQYYEEEERQRGNFPDRFSGHQFPNYSSELNVNALLLGDSALYLCASSLGRTHEQYFGPGTRLTVT.

This sequence joins TRBV7-2 and TRBJ2-7; TRBD2 aligns across 8 bases. V lost 1 base to trimming and J lost 3 bases; unmatched junction nucleotides: 14. The CDR3 covers 18 residues. Germline V gene data show CDR1 as SGHTA and CDR2 as FQGNSA. DNA of the CDR3: TGTGCCAGCAGCTTAGTTTCCGCCGATACTAGCGGCTTCTACGAGCAGTACTTC. Translated, it gives CASSLVSADTSGFYEQYF.

This chain links TRBV7-8 with TRBJ1-3; D unclear. The CDR3 has 14 amino acids. The V end was cut by 2 bases, the J end by 0 bases, with 5 bases between. CDR1 and CDR2 from the germline V gene are SGHVS and FQNEAQ. CDR3: CASSLSRSGNTIYF. The CDR3 coding sequence is TGTGCCAGCAGCTTATCCCGCTCTGGAAACACCATATATTTT.

In DNA form, the CDR3 reads TGTGCCAGCACCTCTGGGGGTGCGGGACAGGGCTCACCCCTCCACTTT. The encoded protein is CASTSGGAGQGSPLHF. This chain uses TRBV5-4 with TRBJ1-6, with 9 bases that match TRBD1. Germline V gene lookup returns CDR1 SGHNT and CDR2 YYREEE (reference sequence). The V segment lost 6 bases and the J segment 10 bases; nucleotides outside the gene matches: 14. CDR3 length: 16 amino acids.

This clone was seen a single time. The chain has TRBV7-2 and TRBJ1-1; no reliable D call. This CDR3 region has 13 residues. Trimming shortened V by 5 bases and J by 11 bases, and 18 bases separated the two germline ends. Germline CDR1 and CDR2: SGHTA and FQGNSA. The CDR3 DNA reads TGTGCCAGCAGCGAAGTACCACAGCTTTGGGCTTTCTTT. Its translation: CASSEVPQLWAFF.

This clone is a singleton in its sample. This sequence joins TRBV6-5 and TRBJ1-6; TRBD1 agrees at 8 bases. The CDR3 is 15 residues long. Germline loops: CDR1 MNHEY, CDR2 SVGAGI. Unmatched junction bases numbered 6, after V lost 5 bases and J lost 6 bases. As DNA, the CDR3 is TGTGCCAGCAGTATGACAGGGGAAGGTAATTCACCCCTCCACTTT. It encodes CASSMTGEGNSPLHF.

The rearrangement links TRBV6-2 or TRBV6-3 to TRBJ1-5; 9 bases agree with TRBD1. The germline V gene encodes CDR1 MNHEY and CDR2 SVGEGT. The J segment lost 2 bases and the V segment lost 6 bases, leaving 11 bases of the junction unmatched. This CDR3 is 17 amino acids long. The CDR3: CASSRSTGGVGNQPQHF. DNA for the CDR3: TGTGCCAGCAGCCGATCGACAGGGGGAGTCGGCAATCAGCCCCAGCATTTT.

The J gene is TRBJ2-1, the V gene TRBV24-1, with 8 bases identical to TRBD1. Trimming cost V 4 bases and J 8 bases; bases outside gene matches: 3. Germline-derived CDR1 and CDR2 are KGHDR and SFDVKD. The CDR3 contains 13 residues. The CDR3 DNA follows: TGTGCCACCAGTGACCTGACAGGGGATGAGCAGTTCTTC. This encodes CATSDLTGDEQFF.

The chain uses TRBV15 and TRBJ2-7; 14 nucleotides agree with TRBD2. CDR1 and CDR2 from the germline V gene are LNHNV and YYDKDF (reference sequence). Trimming at V came to 0 bases and at J to 3 bases, leaving 4 bases not matched to a gene. The CDR3 loop spans 17 amino acids. The CDR3 sequence is CATSRETGLAGGYEQYF. The CDR3 coding sequence is TGTGCCACCAGCAGAGAAACCGGACTAGCGGGAGGCTACGAGCAGTACTTC.

The genes are TRBV3-1 (or the pseudogene TRBV3-2) and TRBJ2-7; unclear D gene. The germline CDR1 and CDR2 sequences are LGHDT and YNNKEL (reference sequence). The ends were cut back, 1 base at V and 6 bases at J, with 10 bases in the middle. CDR3 length: 13 amino acids. CDR3 nucleotides: TGTGCCAGCAGCCAAGGCGTGAACCGCGAGCAGTACTTC. This sequence encodes CASSQGVNREQYF.

V gene TRBV21-1 combines with J gene TRBJ2-2; the table's D call, TRBD1, was not checked against the DNA. TRBV21-1 corresponds to a pseudogene. The CDR3 runs 15 residues. The CDR3 region has the DNA TGTGCCAGCACCGTCGACAGTGCTAACACCGGGGAGCTGTTTTTT. It encodes CASTVDSANTGELFF.

V gene TRBV30 combines with J gene TRBJ2-2; 7 bases match TRBD1. There are 15 residues in the CDR3. Germline CDR1 is GTSNPN and CDR2 is SVGIG (reference sequence). Germline trimming cut 1 base from V and 5 bases from J; bases unmatched to any gene: 7. The CDR3 bases are TGTGCCTGGAGTGACCGAGGGGGACAGACCGGGGAGCTGTTTTTT. It specifies CAWSDRGGQTGELFF.

V and J are TRBV6-6 and TRBJ2-1; 7 bases line up with TRBD2. From germline, CDR1 is MNHNY and CDR2 SVGAGI (reference sequence). CDR3 size: 15 residues. Losses at the gene ends were 2 bases for V and 6 bases for J; bases not matched to a gene: 7. The CDR3 region has the DNA TGTGCCAGCAGTTACGCCCCTCTAGCGGCCAATGAGCAGTTCTTC. It encodes CASSYAPLAANEQFF.

J is TRBJ1-5 and V is TRBV7-9; D possibly corresponds to TRBD1 (5 bases). This CDR3 has 13 residues. V was cut by 1 base and J by 6 bases, with 7 bases left in between. From germline, CDR1 is SEHNR and CDR2 FQNEAQ (reference sequence). Here the CDR3 DNA reads TGTGCCAGCAGCTTAGAAGGGGCTCAGCCCCAGCATTTT. It yields the protein CASSLEGAQPQHF.

The chain is built from TRBV30 and TRBJ2-2; 13 nucleotides agree with TRBD2. The germline gives CDR1 GTSNPN, CDR2 SVGIG (reference sequence). The V gene end was trimmed by 2 bases and the J gene end by 4 bases; junction bases not matched to a gene: 10. This CDR3 is built from 18 residues. This chain's CDR3 is CAWSRGLAGEVGTGELFF. CDR3 nucleotides: TGTGCCTGGAGTCGCGGACTAGCGGGAGAGGTGGGCACCGGGGAGCTGTTTTTT.

This CDR3 reads CASSLGQGDNEQYF. CDR3 nucleotide sequence: TGTGCCAGCTCACTTGGACAGGGGGACAACGAGCAGTACTTC. J is TRBJ2-7 and V is TRBV18; 10 nucleotides align to TRBD1. V gave up 4 bases and J gave up 5 bases; unmatched junction bases: 5. This CDR3 is built from 14 residues. The germline V gene encodes CDR1 KGHSH and CDR2 LQKENI. The full variable domain, in which reference TRBV18 and TRBJ2-7 provide the parts outside the CDR3, is NAGVMQNPRHLVRRRGQEARLRCSPMKGHSHVYWYRQLPEEGLKFMVYLQKENIIDESGMPKERFSAEFPKEGPSILRIQQVVRGDSAAYFCASSLGQGDNEQYFGPGTRLTVT.

This chain uses TRBV3-1 (or the pseudogene TRBV3-2) with TRBJ1-3; the D is unclear. The CDR3 totals 14 residues. V gave up 1 base and J gave up 0 bases, with 4 bases separating them. Germline values: CDR1 LGHDT, CDR2 YNNKEL (reference sequence). CDR3 coding DNA: TGTGCCAGCAGCCAAGCCCTCTCTGGAAACACCATATATTTT. This sequence encodes CASSQALSGNTIYF.

CDR3 nucleotide sequence: TGTGCCAGCAGCGTTGACATTTTCTACGAGCAGTACTTC. Residues: CASSVDIFYEQYF. The rearrangement links TRBV5-8 to TRBJ2-7; D gene uncertain. Germline V lookup: CDR1 SGHTS, CDR2 YDEGEE. Trimming pared 4 bases from V and 3 bases from J, leaving 11 bases between. The CDR3 covers 13 residues.

V and J are TRBV25-1 and TRBJ1-2; TRBD1 might be the D (6 bases). CDR1 is MGHDK and CDR2 is SYGVNS in the germline V gene. V lost 2 bases and J lost 7, with 17 bases in between. The length of the CDR3 is 15 residues. Here the CDR3 reads CASSERIGGRVGYTF. In nucleotides, the CDR3 is TGTGCCAGCAGTGAAAGGATCGGGGGGCGGGTTGGCTACACCTTC.

V gene TRBV7-9 combines with J gene TRBJ2-7; the match to TRBD2 covers 8 bases. Per the germline V gene, CDR1 is SEHNR and CDR2 is FQNEAQ (reference sequence). This CDR3 is 15 amino acids long. V was pared by 5 bases and J by 0 bases, with 6 bases of the junction left unmatched. CDR3 nucleotides: TGTGCCAGCAGCCCGGGGGGGGTTTTCTCCTACGAGCAGTACTTC. The encoded protein is CASSPGGVFSYEQYF.

This clone showed up just a few times. The rearrangement links TRBV5-4 to TRBJ1-1; the match to TRBD1 covers 10 bases. Germline assignment: CDR1 SGHNT and CDR2 YYREEE (reference sequence). CDR3 size: 14 residues. V dropped 4 bases and J dropped 7; count of bases not matched to a gene: 7. The CDR3, as DNA: TGTGCCAGCAGCGCGGGACAGGGGAGAGGTGAAGCTTTCTTT. Its protein is CASSAGQGRGEAFF.

This clone has just one count. This chain links TRBV28 with TRBJ1-2; D unresolved. Trimming removed 5 bases at V and 7 bases at J, with 14 bases between. The CDR3 is 13 amino acids. CDR1 MDHEN and CDR2 SYDVKM come from the germline V gene. Written as DNA, the CDR3 is TGTGCCAGCAGTGGCAATCGAGGGCGTGGCTACACCTTC. Translating gives CASSGNRGRGYTF.